This TCR beta chain was sequenced in a study of Ad26.COV2.S vaccination and SARS-CoV-2 variants (dated by TCRdb to about 2021). In terms of the full investigation: Donors in the vaccine arm were drawn from COV1001, a multicentre, randomized, double-blind, placebo-controlled phase I-IIa trial testing Ad26.COV2.S in healthy adults. Ad26.COV2.S was administered intramuscularly at 5 x 10^10 or 1 x 10^11 viral particles, either as a single shot or as two shots given 56 days apart. TCRbeta repertoire sequencing served as the tool for gauging how specific and how broad the SARS-CoV-2-reactive T cell receptors were following Ad26.COV2.S vaccination. A total of approximately 32 samples were included in the TCR-sequenced set, comprising around 20 Ad26.COV2.S vaccine recipients, 5 placebo recipients and 8 SARS-CoV-2 convalescent individuals. Trial participants were randomized into five groups of five: low-dose or high-dose Ad26.COV2.S given once or twice, or placebo on both occasions. Investigators remained blinded to trial group allocation during experiments and outcome assessment. Study-level results and caveats: According to the authors, total T cell responses may have been underestimated by the TCR breadth and depth analyses. After vaccination, spike-specific CD8+ and CD4+ T cell responses were reported to show substantial breadth. Comparing responses between vaccine doses or regimens was not something the study was powered to do. Vaccine and placebo recipients had similar non-spike TCR breadth, a finding consistent with the vaccine containing only spike. Compared with placebo recipients, Ad26.COV2.S recipients showed higher spike-specific TCR breadth (P = 0.0014).

In regard to this clone: The target of this receptor is not known. No quality values exist for individual bases; no much larger clone is one base distant.

The immunoSEQ Assay was the method used to sequence TCRbeta CDR3 regions. After extraction, genomic DNA underwent amplification by bias-controlled multiplex PCR, followed by high-throughput sequencing. Per the original workflow: To quantify the absolute abundance of every unique TCRbeta CDR3 region, sequences were collapsed and filtered. T cell fraction was estimated by normalization of TCRbeta template counts to usable DNA, with usable DNA being measured through amplification of reference genes present in all nucleated cells. Repertoire TCRs were annotated as SARS-CoV-2-specific when V gene, CDR3 amino acid sequence and J gene were exactly matched to a known reactive TCR set. The reference SARS-CoV-2 TCR set was derived from MIRA and filtered for enrichment in COVID-19-positive ImmuneCODE repertoires, a step that removed public or cross-reactive TCRs. Using the MIRA antigens, annotated TCRs were further analysed by specific ORF or by position within an ORF. Breadth was defined as annotated unique rearrangements over total unique productive rearrangements; depth was the summed frequency of those rearrangements. Two-sided Wilcoxon rank-sum tests were used to compare TCR breadth between groups. What TCRdb holds here is the immuneACCESS table cut down to in-frame rearrangements. Part of the clones is not present; checked against another copy, under half of the missing clones reflect an unresolved V gene, and the others are unexplained. Clone size and the V and J calls come from that table; the DNA yielded D and trimming. The sample records about 350,000 clones, 88% of which are singletons. Around 6.6% of the sample is taken by the ten largest.

The treatment or condition label on this specimen signifies: about 20 received Ad26.COV2.S at low or high dose, single or two shots; about 5 received placebo; per-sample allocation not given. For vaccine and placebo recipients, repertoires were sequenced using samples collected on day 63 after the first injection. In Cohort 1b, about 27 adults aged 18-55 years were enrolled at a single site in Boston, USA, between 29 July and 7 August 2020. As a vaccine, Ad26.COV2.S was a replication-incompetent adenovirus type 26 vector that expressed a prefusion-stabilized SARS-CoV-2 spike protein derived from the original Wuhan strain. This receptor was identified in a person between 18 and 65 years old who received the Ad26.COV2.S COVID-19 vaccine or a placebo. This material consisted of peripheral blood, taken in a trial of Ad26.COV2.S vaccine versus placebo.

The CDR3 protein: CASSETQGIGNEKLFF. The DNA sequence is TGTGCCAGCAGTGAGACTCAGGGGATAGGTAATGAAAAACTGTTTTTT. This sequence uses TRBV6-1 and TRBJ1-4, and perhaps TRBD1 as D gene, on 6 matching bases. Including the terminal cysteine and phenylalanine, the CDR3 comprises 16 residues. CDR3 DNA is the only sequence kept; it has 48 bases, read in frame from the first base. The germline ends are 15 bases apart after V is trimmed by 3 bases and J by 4 bases. The germline V gene supplies CDR1 MNHNS and CDR2 SASEGT.